The text below deals with one T cell receptor (beta chain). The CDR3 carries no conserved terminal phenylalanine or tryptophan, so it likely arises from a read error. These data belong to a study of CD8 T cells in ankylosing spondylitis. CDR3 length equals 12 residues. Germline V gene sequence: CDR1 SEHNR, CDR2 FQNEAQ (reference sequence). V was shortened by 5 bases and J by 4 bases, with 9 bases between the two germline ends. TCRdb re-analysed the 5' RACE reads in MiXCR, keeping a single row per CDR3 protein. This sample carries hundreds of thousands of distinct CDR3 sequences, about 11% of them seen once, and the ten largest clones take roughly a fifth.

The sequenced sample consisted of blood, either unsorted or a sorted T cell fraction (not recorded which). This clonotype originated in a male donor with ankylosing spondylitis or in good health (not recorded which). The rearrangement uses TRBV7-9 and TRBJ2-7; TRBD2 might be the D (5 bases). The CDR3 loop reads CASSPGSYEQYL. The CDR3 DNA follows: TGTGCCAGCAGCCCGGGGAGTTACGAGCAGTACCTC.